Below, 18 T cell receptor beta chains from the same sample are listed, as sequenced in a study of regulatory T cells in long-lasting Graves disease. Time point in this sample: persistent/refractory GD, antithyroid drugs over 5 years with positive TRAb. PBMC RNA served as the TCR library source. Construction of the TCR beta libraries employed iRepertoire HTBI primers in conjunction with Arm-PCR of CDR3 regions. TCRdb independently ran MiXCR on the multiplex PCR reads; one entry per CDR3 protein. The sample shows 700,000 or so distinct CDR3 sequences, around 30% of them seen only once. The source material was peripheral blood mononuclear cells (PBMCs), sampled when the disease was refractory, from a patient treated with antithyroid drugs. Source of these receptors: a female donor with Graves disease.

This clonotype appeared many times. The chain recombines TRBV15 with TRBJ1-1; no firm D call. Per germline, CDR1 LNHNV and CDR2 YYDKDF (reference sequence). Trimming shortened V by 6 bases and J by 10 bases, and 15 bases separated the two germline ends. The CDR3 has 12 residues. CDR3 sequence (DNA): TGTGCCACCAGACATCCAGGCGGAGGAGCTTTCTTT. This gives the protein CATRHPGGGAFF.

V gene TRBV9 combines with J gene TRBJ1-1; D gene uncertain. The CDR3 consists of 14 residues. The germline V gene has CDR1 SGDLS and CDR2 YYNGEE. Trimming took 2 bases from V and 2 from J, leaving 10 bases between them. CDR3 nucleotides: TGTGCCAGCAGCGTCCAGACGGGCAACACTGAAGCTTTCTTT. Its protein product is CASSVQTGNTEAFF.

This clonotype was seen at least ten times. V gene TRBV2 combines with J gene TRBJ1-5; 9 nucleotides line up with TRBD1. The CDR3 totals 15 residues. Looked up from germline, CDR1 is SNHLY and CDR2 is FYNNEI. The trim removed 4 bases at V and 1 base at J, leaving 2 bases unmatched. CDR3 DNA sequence: TGTGCCAGCAGTGTTGGACAGGGGAGCAATCAGCCCCAGCATTTT. It specifies CASSVGQGSNQPQHF.

This clonotype was detected only a few times. V gene TRBV20-1 combines with J gene TRBJ2-7, with 8 bases identical to TRBD1. Germline CDR1 is DFQATT and CDR2 is SNEGSKA (reference sequence). The CDR3 runs to 12 residues. J gave up 5 bases and V 5 bases, and 5 bases lay outside the gene matches. The CDR3 DNA reads TGCAGTGCTCGTCGGACAGGGAACGAGCAGTACTTC. This codes for CSARRTGNEQYF.

There are many counts of this clonotype. This chain links TRBV28 with TRBJ1-2, with TRBD1 identical over 11 bases. The V and J ends lost 4 bases and 4 bases, in that order; junction bases with no gene match: 8. The CDR3 loop spans 16 amino acids. Germline assignment: CDR1 MDHEN and CDR2 SYDVKM. The CDR3 sequence is CASSSPGQGVIYGYTF. The CDR3 DNA is TGTGCCAGCAGTTCTCCGGGACAGGGGGTCATCTATGGCTACACCTTC.

The V call is TRBV30, the J call TRBJ1-1; TRBD1 is a possible D gene (5 bases). Germline V gives CDR1 GTSNPN, CDR2 SVGIG (reference sequence). The CDR3 spans 14 residues. The V end lost 3 bases, the J end lost 1 base, and 12 bases lay between the germline ends. The CDR3 spells CAWSTQVTNTEAFF. The DNA for the CDR3 is TGTGCCTGGAGCACACAGGTCACGAACACTGAAGCTTTCTTT.

The chain has TRBV12-3 or TRBV12-4 and TRBJ2-4, with a tentative D call TRBD1 (6 bases). This CDR3 has 15 amino acids. V dropped 4 bases and J dropped 4 bases, with 14 bases sitting between them. DNA of the CDR3: TGTGCCAGCAGTTCCTTTGACAGGCCTAAAAACATTCAGTACTTC. The encoded protein is CASSSFDRPKNIQYF.

This chain joins TRBV11-2 and TRBJ2-5; maybe TRBD1 (6 bases). This CDR3 region has 17 residues. The V and J ends lost 4 bases and 3 bases respectively, with 21 bases between them. Germline assignment: CDR1 SGHAT and CDR2 FQNNGV. The CDR3 here is CASSSTRIGQTEETQYF. The CDR3 DNA reads TGTGCCAGCAGCTCCACCAGGATAGGACAGACCGAAGAGACCCAGTACTTC.

This clonotype was detected a few times. The chain carries TRBV2 and TRBJ2-1; a weak D match, TRBD1 (5 bases). Per the germline V gene, CDR1 is SNHLY and CDR2 is FYNNEI. The V end lost 5 bases, the J end lost 4 bases, and 9 bases lay between the germline ends. There are 13 residues in the CDR3. This chain's CDR3 is CASSLDRYNEQFF. The DNA for the CDR3 is TGTGCCAGCAGTCTAGACAGATACAATGAGCAGTTCTTC.

This clonotype appeared many times. The chain uses TRBV6-1 and TRBJ1-3, with unresolved D. Trimming stripped 0 bases from V and 1 base from J, with 7 bases between. Germline V gene sequence: CDR1 MNHNS, CDR2 SASEGT. The CDR3 runs 15 residues. The CDR3 DNA reads TGTGCCAGCAGTGAAGCATGGGGATCTGGAAACACCATATATTTT. The encoded protein is CASSEAWGSGNTIYF.

This clonotype was detected a few times. The V call is TRBV25-1, the J call TRBJ1-2; unclear D gene. The V gene lost 4 bases and the J gene lost 4 bases, with 16 bases spanning the gap. Germline CDR1 is MGHDK and CDR2 is SYGVNS. This CDR3 comprises 15 residues. CDR3 coding DNA: TGTGCCAGCAGTGGCGTGACCCTCGGCGGCTATGGCTACACCTTC. Translation: CASSGVTLGGYGYTF.

The chain is built from TRBV11-2 and TRBJ1-6; 8 nucleotides agree with TRBD1. The CDR3 contains 14 residues. V shed 6 bases, J shed 10 bases, and the junction held 8 bases outside the gene matches. The germline CDR1 and CDR2 sequences are SGHAT and FQNNGV. The CDR3 nucleotides read TGTGCCAGCAGTCTGAGGACAGGGAAATCACCCCTCCACTTT. This codes for CASSLRTGKSPLHF. The variable domain in full, completed from reference TRBV11-2 and TRBJ1-6, reads EAGVAQSPRYKIIEKRQSVAFWCNPISGHATLYWYQQILGQGPKLLIQFQNNGVVDDSQLPKDRFSAERLKGVDSTLKIQPAKLEDSAVYLCASSLRTGKSPLHFGNGTRLTVT.

This clonotype was picked up a small number of times. The CDR3 region has the DNA TGTGCCAGCAGCTACGGGACAGGGCCGAGGAACACTGAAGCTTTCTTT. Amino acid sequence: CASSYGTGPRNTEAFF. The V and J genes are TRBV7-2 and TRBJ1-1, with 9 bases matching TRBD1. V was clipped by 4 bases and J by 1 base; unmatched bases: 7. In germline, CDR1 is SGHTA, CDR2 FQGNSA. The CDR3 consists of 16 residues.

This clonotype was observed a handful of times. The V call is TRBV11-3, the J call TRBJ1-1; no clear D. The length of the CDR3 is 14 residues. The germline CDR1 and CDR2 sequences are SGHNT and YENEEA. V shed 1 base and J shed 5 bases, with 11 bases lying between them. The CDR3 sequence is CASSLGGERTEAFF. The CDR3 DNA is TGTGCCAGCAGCTTAGGGGGTGAGCGAACTGAAGCTTTCTTT.

This chain uses TRBV28 with TRBJ2-7; D gene uncertain. This CDR3 has 15 amino acids. With 2 bases removed from V and 2 bases from J, the gap between germline ends came to 13 bases. The germline V gene encodes CDR1 MDHEN and CDR2 SYDVKM. In nucleotides, the CDR3 is TGTGCCAGCAGTTTAGACCGCCCGCGGACCTACGAGCAGTACTTC. This codes for CASSLDRPRTYEQYF.

The chain employs TRBV5-1 and TRBJ2-5; 12 bases agree with TRBD2. The CDR3 is 19 amino acids. Germline V gene lookup returns CDR1 SGHRS and CDR2 YFSETQ. The ends lost 4 bases at V and 3 bases at J; junction bases unmatched: 16. The CDR3 region has the DNA TGCGCCAGCAGCGCGGGGACTAGCGGGCTCTACCTGGGGGAAGAGACCCAGTACTTC. It encodes CASSAGTSGLYLGEETQYF.

On this clonotype itself: At one end the junction does not follow the germline gene, possibly because of a read error. The rearrangement uses TRBV30 and TRBJ2-2, with D perhaps given as TRBD1 or TRBD2 (5 bases each). Germline loops: CDR1 GTSNPN, CDR2 SVGIG (reference sequence). The CDR3 spans 12 residues. CDR3 DNA: TGTGCCTGGAGTGTATCGGCTGGGGGGCTGTTTTTT. Translation gives CAWSVSAGGLFF.

This clonotype was counted a few times. The gene calls are TRBV5-1 and TRBJ2-6; no clear D gene. V was pared by 0 bases and J by 1 base, with 14 bases between. CDR1 and CDR2 (germline): SGHRS, YFSETQ. The length of the CDR3 is 18 residues. For the CDR3, the DNA is TGCGCCAGCAGCTTGGTTTTTGGCTCTCCTTCTGGGGCCAACGTCCTGACTTTC. The encoded protein is CASSLVFGSPSGANVLTF.